This T cell receptor beta chain was recovered during a study of T cells in Graves' hyperthyroidism and ophthalmopathy. On the study more broadly: The blood sample was taken at first diagnosis, before treatment began.

The CDR3 has 17 amino acids. The trim removed 7 bases at V and 8 bases at J, leaving 18 bases unmatched. From germline, CDR1 is SNHLY and CDR2 FYNNEI. As to this clonotype: Its antigen is unidentified.

Broader study findings: In the analysis, a 13 V-J model separated ophthalmopathy from stable hyperthyroidism.

In patients aged 18 to 65, hyperthyroidism was newly diagnosed, with duration under 2 months. RNA transcripts provided the source from which TCR beta CDR3 regions were amplified. HTBI primers were used for first-round RT-PCR of the TCR CDR3. Each CDR3 protein is one row after TCRdb ran MiXCR on the multiplex PCR reads. The data contain 190,000 or so distinct CDR3 sequences, around 16% of them singletons. The sample was blood. This receptor was obtained from a man aged 35 to 55 with Graves' hyperthyroidism. The chain recombines TRBV2 with TRBJ2-1; 9 nucleotides agree with TRBD2. Here the CDR3 reads CASTEVVGSGGRDEQFF. In DNA, the CDR3 is TGTGCCAGCACCGAGGTGGTCGGTAGCGGGGGCAGGGATGAGCAGTTCTTC.